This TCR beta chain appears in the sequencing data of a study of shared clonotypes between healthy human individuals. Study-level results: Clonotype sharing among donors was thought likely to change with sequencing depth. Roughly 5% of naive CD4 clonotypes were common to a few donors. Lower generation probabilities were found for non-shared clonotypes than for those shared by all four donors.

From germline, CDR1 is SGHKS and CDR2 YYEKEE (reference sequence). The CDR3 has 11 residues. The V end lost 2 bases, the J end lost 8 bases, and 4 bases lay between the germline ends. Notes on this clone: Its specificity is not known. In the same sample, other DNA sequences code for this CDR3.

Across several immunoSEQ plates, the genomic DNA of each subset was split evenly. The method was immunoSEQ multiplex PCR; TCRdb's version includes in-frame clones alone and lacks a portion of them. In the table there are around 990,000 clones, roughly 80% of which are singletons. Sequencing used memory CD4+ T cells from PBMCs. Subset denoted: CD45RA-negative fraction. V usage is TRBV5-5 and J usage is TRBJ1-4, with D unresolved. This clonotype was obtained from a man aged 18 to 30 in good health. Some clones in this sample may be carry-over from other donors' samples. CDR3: CASSLGEKLFF. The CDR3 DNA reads TGTGCCAGCAGCTTAGGGGAAAAACTGTTTTTT.